This note documents a single TCR beta chain sequence. This clone has only a few counts. It lacks a known antigen. There are no base qualities to consult, and no much larger clone falls within one base. The intended sense of this specimen's treatment or condition label: randomized to nivolumab then ipilimumab (arm A) or the reverse (arm B). Prior DNA-damaging chemotherapy had not been received by any trial patient. A FACS Aria II flow cytometer was used to sort live CD3+CD8+ cells that were negative for CD19 and CD56 from thawed PBMCs. CheckMate 064, a randomized, open-label phase II trial of sequential checkpoint blockade, was the source of the samples, all of which came from patients with melanoma. Peripheral blood mononuclear cells were collected by leukapheresis, purified with Ficoll-Paque, and frozen in human serum with roughly 10% DMSO. Right after sorting, the blood CD3+CD8+ cells were verified to be >95% pure, and DNA extraction followed.

The data originate from a study of sequential checkpoint blockade in melanoma (dated by TCRdb to about 2019). Study-level background: Patients were assigned by 1:1 randomization to either first-line nivolumab followed by ipilimumab (arm A) or ipilimumab followed by nivolumab (arm B). Maintenance nivolumab came after both trial sequences.

What the study reported, not specific to this receptor: Larger, independent patient cohorts are needed to validate the response-prediction model that combines TCR metrics and mutation burden.

Based on the germline V gene, the CDR1 and CDR2 sequences are SGDLS and YYNGEE. The CDR3 measures 14 amino acids from cysteine to phenylalanine. Just CDR3 DNA is preserved here, 42 bases in frame from base 1. Relative to germline, V is missing 4 bases and J is missing 2 bases, with 6 bases of the junction outside any gene match. TCRbeta CDR3 regions were immunosequenced from genomic DNA with the immunoSEQ Assay. Prior to high-throughput sequencing, genomic DNA was amplified by bias-controlled multiplex PCR. The paper's data handling went like this. To quantify the absolute abundance of each unique TCRbeta CDR3 region, the sequences were collapsed and filtered. Clonality, defined as 1 minus Pielou's evenness, was calculated using productive rearrangements only. Clones with significantly greater frequencies in on-treatment versus baseline samples were identified using a previously published method. TCRdb mirrors the immuneACCESS table, restricted to in-frame sequences. Some clones are absent from its copies; in checked studies, under half trace to an unresolved V gene, and the reason for the others is unknown. Clonal size and the V and J genes are those of that table, whereas D and trimming came from the DNA. Recorded for this sample are about 15,000 clones; 70% to 85% of them occurred a single time. In total, the top ten clones hold 30% of the sample.

The rearranged chain carries TRBV9 and TRBJ2-7; 7 central bases correspond to TRBD2. The TCR was taken from a human donor with melanoma. Sequenced here: CD8+ T cells sorted from blood (inferred from file names), sampled from a patient given nivolumab and ipilimumab in sequence. The CDR3 protein: CASSLPGLAYEQYF. Read as DNA, the sequence is TGTGCCAGCAGCTTACCCGGACTAGCCTACGAGCAGTACTTC.